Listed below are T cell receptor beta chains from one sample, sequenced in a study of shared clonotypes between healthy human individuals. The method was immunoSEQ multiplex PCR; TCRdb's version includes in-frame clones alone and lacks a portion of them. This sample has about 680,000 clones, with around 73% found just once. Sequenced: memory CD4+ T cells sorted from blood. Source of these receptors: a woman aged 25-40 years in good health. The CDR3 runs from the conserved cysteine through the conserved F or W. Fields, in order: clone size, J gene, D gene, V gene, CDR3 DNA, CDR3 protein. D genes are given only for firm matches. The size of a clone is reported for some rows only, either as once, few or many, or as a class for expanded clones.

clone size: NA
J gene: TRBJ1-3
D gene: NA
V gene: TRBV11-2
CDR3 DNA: TGTGCCAGCAGCGTAGCAACCGGGGCCCGAAACACCATATATTTT
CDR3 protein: CASSVATGARNTIYF

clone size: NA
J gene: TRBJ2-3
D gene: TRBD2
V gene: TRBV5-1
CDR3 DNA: TGCGCCAGCAGCTTGAGTATTGCGGGAGACTACGGTCGCGGCACAGATACGCAGTATTTT
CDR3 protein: CASSLSIAGDYGRGTDTQYF

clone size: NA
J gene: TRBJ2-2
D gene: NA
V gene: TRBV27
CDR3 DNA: TGTGCCAGCAGTTTATCATGGGATACCGGGGAGCTGTTTTTT
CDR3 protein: CASSLSWDTGELFF

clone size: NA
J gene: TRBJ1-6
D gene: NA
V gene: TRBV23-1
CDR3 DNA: TGCGCCAGCAGCCCGGACAGCAACAATTCACCCCTCCACTTT
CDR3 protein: CASSPDSNNSPLHF

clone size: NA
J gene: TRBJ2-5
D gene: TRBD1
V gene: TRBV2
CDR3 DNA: TGTGCCAGCAGTTACTCTGACAGGGTGGTCGGAGAGCAGTACTTC
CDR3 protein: CASSYSDRVVGEQYF

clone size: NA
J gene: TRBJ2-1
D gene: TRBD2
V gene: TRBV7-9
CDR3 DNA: TGTGCCAGCAGACCCCCCTGGGGGAGGGCCCTAGTCAATGAGCAGTTCTTC
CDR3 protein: CASRPPWGRALVNEQFF

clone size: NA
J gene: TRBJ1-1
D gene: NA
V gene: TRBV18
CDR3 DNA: TGTGCCAGCTCACCAAGGGGAGGCATGGGGAACACTGAAGCTTTCTTT
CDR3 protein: CASSPRGGMGNTEAFF

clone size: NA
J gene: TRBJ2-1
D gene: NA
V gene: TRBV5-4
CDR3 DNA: TGTGCCAGCAGCGGAGGGGGAGGAGGCTACAATGAGCAGTTCTTC
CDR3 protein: CASSGGGGGYNEQFF

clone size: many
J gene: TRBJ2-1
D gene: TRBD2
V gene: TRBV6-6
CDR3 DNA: TGTGCCAGCAGTTACGAGACTAGCGGGAATGAGCAGTTCTTC
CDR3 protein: CASSYETSGNEQFF

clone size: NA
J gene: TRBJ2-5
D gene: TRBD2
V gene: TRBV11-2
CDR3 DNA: TGTGCCAGCAGCCCGTCTGAGCTAGCGGGAGTAGAGACCCAGTACTTC
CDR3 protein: CASSPSELAGVETQYF